Listed here are 20 T cell receptor beta chains from one sample, sequenced in a study of T cell responses to AZD1222 COVID-19 vaccine. TCRdb's copy holds only in-frame clones and misses some; the assay was immunoSEQ multiplex PCR. Found here are 130,000 or so clones, 75% to 95% of them singletons; the top ten hold 6.9%. The sample here was peripheral blood, taken on day 0 of AZD1222 vaccination. These TCRs come from an adult in good health.

The CDR3 sequence: CASSIPSAGANVLTF. CDR3 DNA: TGTGCCAGTAGTATTCCCAGCGCTGGGGCCAACGTCCTGACTTTC. The gene calls are TRBV19 and TRBJ2-6; D is ambiguous. The germline V gene encodes CDR1 LNHDA and CDR2 SQIVND (reference sequence). The CDR3 loop spans 15 amino acids. V was clipped by 3 bases and J by 2 bases, with 8 bases between them.

The chain couples TRBV11-3 to TRBJ2-2; perhaps TRBD2 as D (5 bases). The germline V and J ends were trimmed by 1 base and 4 bases, with 10 bases remaining between them. CDR3 length equals 15 residues. The germline CDR1 and CDR2 sequences are SGHNT and YENEEA. The CDR3 bases are TGTGCCAGCAGCTTAGTCGAGGGATCCACCGGGGAGCTGTTTTTT. Its protein product is CASSLVEGSTGELFF.

The rearrangement joins TRBV7-3 to TRBJ2-7, with 8 positions matching TRBD2. This CDR3 has 13 residues. Germline V gene sequence: CDR1 SGHTA, CDR2 FQGTGA. V was clipped by 1 base and J by 5 bases; unmatched bases: 1. The CDR3 DNA is TGTGCCAGCAGCTTAAAAGCGGGGGACGAGCAGTACTTC. This translates into CASSLKAGDEQYF.

As concerns this clone: Different DNA sequences within this sample yield the same CDR3. The J gene is TRBJ1-4, the V gene TRBV5-1; D unresolved. Germline CDR1 SGHRS, CDR2 YFSETQ. This CDR3 is built from 14 residues. Trimming removed 2 bases from V and 4 bases from J, with 9 bases in between. CDR3 region: CASSFGGFNEKLFF. The CDR3 nucleotides read TGCGCCAGCAGCTTTGGAGGTTTTAATGAAAAACTGTTTTTT.

The chain employs TRBV28 and TRBJ1-5; 9 positions match TRBD1. The CDR3 extends over 15 amino acids. Germline loops: CDR1 MDHEN, CDR2 SYDVKM. V shed 1 base and J 7 bases; nucleotides not matched to a gene: 5. CDR3 loop: CASSLYETGGQPQHF. CDR3 in DNA: TGTGCCAGCAGTTTATATGAGACAGGGGGACAGCCCCAGCATTTT.

This clone has a handful of counts. This chain connects TRBV24-1 to TRBJ2-7; D perhaps matches TRBD1 (5 bases). Germline loops: CDR1 KGHDR, CDR2 SFDVKD. The CDR3 sequence is 13 residues long. With 4 bases removed from V and 2 bases from J, the gap between germline ends came to 8 bases. CDR3 amino acids: CATSESGTYEQYF. The DNA for the CDR3 is TGTGCCACCAGTGAGTCAGGGACCTACGAGCAGTACTTC.

The count of this clone is one. The rearrangement uses TRBV6-5 and TRBJ1-6; D uncertain. Trimming left V 2 bases short and J 10 bases short, with 18 bases between. Germline V gene lookup returns CDR1 MNHEY and CDR2 SVGAGI. This CDR3 contains 16 residues. CDR3 sequence (DNA): TGTGCCAGCAGTTACGGACGGGCCGTGGGGAGATCACCCCTCCACTTT. Its protein product is CASSYGRAVGRSPLHF.

This chain connects TRBV5-1 to TRBJ2-3, with 11 bases lining up with TRBD2. CDR1 and CDR2 (germline): SGHRS, YFSETQ. This CDR3 spans 16 amino acids. The trim removed 0 bases at V and 2 bases at J, leaving 2 bases unmatched. This chain's CDR3 is CASSLGLAGHTDTQYF. CDR3 DNA: TGCGCCAGCAGCTTGGGACTAGCGGGGCACACAGATACGCAGTATTTT.

This clone was observed a handful of times. This chain connects TRBV4-3 to TRBJ2-1; possible D gene TRBD1, 7 bases. The CDR3 totals 16 residues. Germline assignment: CDR1 LGHNA and CDR2 YSLEER. The germline V and J ends were trimmed by 0 bases and 4 bases, with 13 bases remaining between them. CDR3 in amino acids: CASSQDGAGGYNEQFF. The CDR3 DNA reads as TGCGCCAGCAGCCAAGATGGCGCAGGGGGGTACAATGAGCAGTTCTTC.

The chain couples TRBV12-3 or TRBV12-4 to TRBJ2-3; D is unresolved. CDR3 length: 13 amino acids. V gave up 3 bases and J gave up 6 bases, with 10 bases separating them. CDR3 sequence (DNA): TGTGCCAGCAGTTTCTCCCATGGGGATACGCAGTATTTT. It specifies CASSFSHGDTQYF.

The table lists this clone with a count of one. The V gene is TRBV6-5, the J gene TRBJ2-5; 7 bases agree with TRBD2. CDR3 length: 15 residues. The junction had 8 bases not matched to a gene; V was cut back by 4 bases and J by 3 bases. CDR1 and CDR2 (germline): MNHEY, SVGAGI. CDR3 nucleotide sequence: TGTGCCAGCAGTTCCGGTGGGGCGGGGGAAGAGACCCAGTACTTC. This encodes CASSSGGAGEETQYF.

The chain employs TRBV5-4 and TRBJ2-3; 8 bases match TRBD2. Unmatched junction bases numbered 7, after V lost 1 base and J lost 6 bases. The germline gives CDR1 SGHNT, CDR2 YYREEE (reference sequence). The CDR3 consists of 15 residues. The CDR3 bases are TGTGCCAGCAGCTTGTGGGTAGCGGGGTACGATACGCAGTATTTT. Its protein product is CASSLWVAGYDTQYF.

V and J are TRBV29-1 and TRBJ2-1; 11 bases line up with TRBD2. J was trimmed by 7 bases and V by 0 bases; bases with no gene match: 11. The CDR3 contains 17 residues. The germline gives CDR1 SQVTM, CDR2 ANQGSEA. CDR3 sequence reads: CSVEDGFLAGGRNEQFF. DNA of the CDR3: TGCAGCGTTGAAGACGGGTTTCTAGCGGGGGGAAGGAATGAGCAGTTCTTC.

The chain is built from TRBV6-5 and TRBJ1-1, with TRBD1 matching 8 bases. V lost 1 base to trimming and J lost 2 bases; unmatched junction nucleotides: 3. This CDR3 has 15 amino acids. CDR1 is MNHEY, CDR2 SVGAGI, per germline. The CDR3 DNA follows: TGTGCCAGCAGTTACTACGGACAGGGAAACACTGAAGCTTTCTTT. Its translation is CASSYYGQGNTEAFF.

V usage is TRBV7-3 and J usage is TRBJ1-2; 8 bases line up with TRBD1. Germline values: CDR1 SGHTA, CDR2 FQGTGA. The CDR3 contains 15 residues. The V gene end was trimmed by 0 bases and the J gene end by 8 bases; junction bases not matched to a gene: 8. CDR3 protein: CASSLTPQGAEGYTF. The CDR3 DNA sequence: TGTGCCAGCAGCTTAACGCCCCAGGGGGCGGAGGGCTACACCTTC.

The count of this clone is one. The gene calls are TRBV6-5 and TRBJ1-3; possibly TRBD1 for D (6 bases). Trimming took 6 bases from V and 2 from J, leaving 14 bases between them. Looked up from germline, CDR1 is MNHEY and CDR2 is SVGAGI. This CDR3 has 15 amino acids. CDR3 residues: CASRHQGTTGNTIYF. In DNA, the CDR3 is TGTGCCAGCAGACACCAGGGGACAACTGGAAACACCATATATTTT.

The V gene is TRBV4-2, the J gene TRBJ2-3, with TRBD1 matching 9 bases. Trimming at V came to 3 bases and at J to 4 bases, leaving 11 bases not matched to a gene. From germline, CDR1 is LGHNA and CDR2 YNFKEQ. The CDR3 is 17 residues long. CDR3 in DNA: TGTGCCAGCAGCCACGACTCCGGGACAGGGACATCAGATACGCAGTATTTT. Amino acid sequence: CASSHDSGTGTSDTQYF.

The V call is TRBV5-6, the J call TRBJ2-7; no reliable D call. Deletions cut 1 base from V and 2 bases from J, with 10 bases between. The CDR3 is 14 residues long. CDR1 is SGHDT and CDR2 is YYEEEE in the germline V gene. CDR3: CASSLLRFPYEQYF. The CDR3 DNA is TGTGCCAGCAGCTTGCTTAGATTCCCCTACGAGCAGTACTTC. Full variable domain (remainder filled in from reference TRBV5-6 and TRBJ2-7): DAGVTQSPTHLIKTRGQQVTLRCSPKSGHDTVSWYQQALGQGPQFIFQYYEEEERQRGNFPDRFSGHQFPNYSSELNVNALLLGDSALYLCASSLLRFPYEQYFGPGTRLTVT.

The rearrangement uses TRBV15 and TRBJ1-2; the D gene is possibly TRBD1 (5 bases). Deletions cut 0 bases from V and 3 bases from J, with 14 bases between. The CDR3 length is 16 residues. Looked up from germline, CDR1 is LNHNV and CDR2 is YYDKDF (reference sequence). CDR3 coding DNA: TGTGCCACCAGCAGAGATCTAGGGCAGGGCGACTATGGCTACACCTTC. Protein: CATSRDLGQGDYGYTF.

This clone appeared once. DNA for the CDR3: TGTGCCACCAGTGATTTGAATGGTCAAGAGACCCAGTACTTC. It is translated as CATSDLNGQETQYF. The chain couples TRBV24-1 to TRBJ2-5; D gene unclear. Between the trimmed V and J ends, which lost 0 bases and 2 bases, there was a span of 6 bases. CDR3 length: 14 residues. The V gene's germline CDR1 is KGHDR and CDR2 SFDVKD.